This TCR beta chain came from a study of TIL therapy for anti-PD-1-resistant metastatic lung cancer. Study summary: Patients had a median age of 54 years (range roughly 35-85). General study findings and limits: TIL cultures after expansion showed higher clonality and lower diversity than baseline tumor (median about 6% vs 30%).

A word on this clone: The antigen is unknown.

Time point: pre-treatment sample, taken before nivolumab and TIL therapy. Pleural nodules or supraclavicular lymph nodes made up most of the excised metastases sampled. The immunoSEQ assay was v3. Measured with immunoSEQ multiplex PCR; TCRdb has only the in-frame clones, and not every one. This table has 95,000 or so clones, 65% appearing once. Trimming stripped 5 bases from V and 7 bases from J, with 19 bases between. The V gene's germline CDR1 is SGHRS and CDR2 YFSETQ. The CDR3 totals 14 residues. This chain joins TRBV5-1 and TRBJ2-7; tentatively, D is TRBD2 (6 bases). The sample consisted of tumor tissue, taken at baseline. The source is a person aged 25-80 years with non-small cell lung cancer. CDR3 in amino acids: CASRSPGGTGEQYF. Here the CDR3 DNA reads TGCGCCAGCAGGAGCCCGGGCGGGACTGGTGAGCAGTACTTC.